The 15 T cell receptor beta chains below come from one sample, sequenced in a study of cytomegalovirus exposure and HLA in healthy donors. 60 Vbeta and 13 Jbeta primers were used in PCR. Produced via immunoSEQ multiplex PCR; TCRdb's table is partial and in-frame only. Of under 150,000 clones in the sample, 80% are singletons; the top ten hold 2% to 3%. Input material: PBMCs. The receptors come from a man aged 50 to 60 in good health and CMV-seronegative.

The CDR3 DNA reads as TGTGCCAGCAGTTTAGGGCCAGGTTTCTACGAGCAGTACTTC. Translated, it gives CASSLGPGFYEQYF. V is TRBV27 and J is TRBJ2-7; D gene ambiguous. This CDR3 has 14 residues. The germline CDR1 and CDR2 sequences are MNHEY and SMNVEV (reference sequence). Between the trimmed V and J ends, which lost 2 bases and 3 bases, there was a span of 11 bases.

On this clone: An end of the junction differs from the germline gene, which may be a read error. This chain connects TRBV7-7 to TRBJ2-2, with unresolved D. The CDR3 extends over 12 amino acids. Per the germline V gene, CDR1 is SSHAT and CDR2 is FNYEAQ (reference sequence). The CDR3 spells CASSASPGELFF. DNA for the CDR3: TGTGCTAGCAGCGCCAGTCCCGGGGAGCTGTTTTTT.

The chain links TRBV7-3 to TRBJ1-1; D uncertain. The V end was cut by 3 bases, the J end by 0 bases, with 8 bases between. The CDR3 is 14 amino acids. Germline lookup yields CDR1 SGHTA and CDR2 FQGTGA. In nucleotides, the CDR3 is TGTGCCAGCAGCTTCGCGGGGATGAACACTGAAGCTTTCTTT. Its protein is CASSFAGMNTEAFF.

The chain combines TRBV27 with TRBJ1-1; TRBD1 might be the D (6 bases). Germline V gives CDR1 MNHEY, CDR2 SMNVEV (reference sequence). The length of the CDR3 is 16 residues. V was shortened by 2 bases and J by 6 bases, with 19 bases between the two germline ends. The CDR3: CASSLNLPTGGSEAFF. The CDR3 DNA sequence: TGTGCCAGCAGTTTAAACCTCCCGACAGGTGGCTCTGAAGCTTTCTTT.

The V and J genes are TRBV7-2 and TRBJ2-2; the D gene is possibly TRBD1 (5 bases). This CDR3 region has 14 residues. Germline CDR1 reads SGHTA; CDR2 reads FQGNSA. Trimming took 0 bases from V and 7 from J, leaving 9 bases between them. CDR3 coding DNA: TGTGCCAGCAGCTTAGCAGGGGTTCACGGGGAGCTGTTTTTT. Its translation: CASSLAGVHGELFF.

This sequence joins TRBV2 and TRBJ1-5, with D possibly being TRBD1 (6 bases). The CDR3 consists of 14 residues. Germline CDR1 is SNHLY and CDR2 is FYNNEI. Trimming left V 2 bases short and J 4 bases short, with 9 bases between. The CDR3: CASSETGRNQPQHF. The CDR3 region has the DNA TGTGCCAGCAGTGAAACAGGGCGAAATCAGCCCCAGCATTTT.

V and J are TRBV6-6 and TRBJ1-1; D is undetermined. Germline values: CDR1 MNHNY, CDR2 SVGAGI (reference sequence). V dropped 5 bases and J dropped 7 bases, with 17 bases sitting between them. The CDR3 has 14 amino acids. The CDR3 DNA reads as TGTGCCAGCAGTCCCCTAGGAGGGAGTGGTGAAGCTTTCTTT. This translates into CASSPLGGSGEAFF.

The chain uses TRBV19 and TRBJ1-5, with TRBD1 identical over 8 bases. V shed 3 bases, J shed 6 bases, and the junction held 10 bases outside the gene matches. This CDR3 comprises 16 residues. Germline loops: CDR1 LNHDA, CDR2 SQIVND (reference sequence). The CDR3 DNA sequence: TGTGCCAGTAGTATCCCCTCTTGGACAGGGTTTCAGCCCCAGCATTTT. Residues: CASSIPSWTGFQPQHF. The variable domain in full, completed from reference TRBV19 and TRBJ1-5, reads DGGITQSPKYLFRKEGQNVTLSCEQNLNHDAMYWYRQDPGQGLRLIYYSQIVNDFQKGDIAEGYSVSREKKESFPLTVTSAQKNPTAFYLCASSIPSWTGFQPQHFGDGTRLSIL.

V usage is TRBV6-1 and J usage is TRBJ2-5, with 13 bases aligning to TRBD2. The germline gives CDR1 MNHNS, CDR2 SASEGT. This CDR3 region has 15 residues. V trimming: 1 base; J trimming: 4 bases; junction bases outside the gene matches: 0. The CDR3 region is CASSEGTSGRETQYF. The CDR3 DNA reads as TGTGCCAGCAGTGAAGGGACTAGCGGGAGAGAGACCCAGTACTTC.

The genes are TRBV28 and TRBJ1-3, with 7 bases matching TRBD1. The CDR3 totals 15 residues. Unmatched junction bases numbered 5, after V lost 3 bases and J lost 3 bases. The germline V gene encodes CDR1 MDHEN and CDR2 SYDVKM. The CDR3 nucleotides are TGTGCCAGCAGTTTGTGGCAGGGGGGTGGAAACACCATATATTTT. Protein sequence: CASSLWQGGGNTIYF.

The chain has TRBV5-1 and TRBJ1-1; TRBD1 matches at 7 bases. Trimming removed 5 bases from V and 2 bases from J; junction bases left unmatched: 6. Looked up from germline, CDR1 is SGHRS and CDR2 is YFSETQ. This CDR3 region has 14 residues. The CDR3 sequence is CASSPQGPNTEAFF. Written as DNA, the CDR3 is TGCGCCAGCAGTCCACAGGGGCCTAACACTGAAGCTTTCTTT.

This clone was detected only once. The chain employs TRBV7-3 and TRBJ2-7, with D unresolved. The germline V and J ends were trimmed by 1 base and 3 bases, with 7 bases remaining between them. CDR3 size: 13 residues. The germline V gene encodes CDR1 SGHTA and CDR2 FQGTGA. The CDR3 spells CASSLSTDYEQYF. Here the CDR3 DNA reads TGTGCCAGCAGCTTAAGTACAGACTACGAGCAGTACTTC.

The V gene is TRBV11-3, the J gene TRBJ1-5; no definite D call. V lost 4 bases and J lost 11, with 18 bases in between. This CDR3 contains 14 residues. Germline-derived CDR1 and CDR2 are SGHNT and YENEEA. The DNA of the CDR3 is TGTGCCAGCAGCTGGATCGGACGGAAGCGGTCCCAGCATTTT. Encoded protein: CASSWIGRKRSQHF.

V usage is TRBV6-6 and J usage is TRBJ1-1; 9 nucleotides agree with TRBD1. The CDR3 runs to 16 residues. The V and J ends lost 5 bases and 6 bases, in that order; junction bases with no gene match: 13. The germline CDR1 and CDR2 sequences are MNHNY and SVGAGI (reference sequence). CDR3 DNA sequence: TGTGCCAGCAGTATCCCGCCGGGACAGGGAAAGTCTGAAGCTTTCTTT. Protein sequence: CASSIPPGQGKSEAFF.

V is TRBV11-2 and J is TRBJ2-2, with 11 bases aligning to TRBD2. The V and J ends lost 5 bases and 4 bases, in that order; junction bases with no gene match: 9. This CDR3 has 17 residues. Germline V gene data show CDR1 as SGHAT and CDR2 as FQNNGV. CDR3 DNA: TGTGCCAGCAGCCGTTCGGGACTAGCGGACATCACCGGGGAGCTGTTTTTT. Translation gives CASSRSGLADITGELFF.